This T cell receptor beta chain was profiled in a study of Ad26.COV2.S vaccination and SARS-CoV-2 variants. Overall study context: COV1001, an Ad26.COV2.S trial, supplied this vaccine-arm donor. Study-level points and caveats: Vaccine and placebo groups showed comparable non-spike TCR breadth.

Treatment defined: 15 to 20 received Ad26.COV2.S at low or high dose, single or two shots; 5 received placebo; per-sample allocation not given. It was on day 63 after the first vaccine or placebo injection that samples were taken. A word on this clone: Its antigen is not identified.

The germline gives CDR1 GTSNPN, CDR2 SVGIG (reference sequence). V gave up 3 bases and J gave up 8 bases; unmatched junction bases: 12. CDR3 size: 15 residues. Libraries were prepared by immunoSEQ multiplex PCR; TCRdb keeps only in-frame clonotypes and omits some of them. The sample lists roughly 680,000 clones, 89% occurring once. Source: peripheral blood, taken in a trial of Ad26.COV2.S vaccine versus placebo. This chain uses TRBV30 with TRBJ2-1; 8 nucleotides match TRBD2. This clonotype was sampled from a person between 18 and 65 years old who received the Ad26.COV2.S COVID-19 vaccine or a placebo. CDR3 sequence (DNA): TGTGCCTGGAGGGAAAGCGGGAGCGGGCGGGATGAGCAGTTCTTC. Translating it yields CAWRESGSGRDEQFF.